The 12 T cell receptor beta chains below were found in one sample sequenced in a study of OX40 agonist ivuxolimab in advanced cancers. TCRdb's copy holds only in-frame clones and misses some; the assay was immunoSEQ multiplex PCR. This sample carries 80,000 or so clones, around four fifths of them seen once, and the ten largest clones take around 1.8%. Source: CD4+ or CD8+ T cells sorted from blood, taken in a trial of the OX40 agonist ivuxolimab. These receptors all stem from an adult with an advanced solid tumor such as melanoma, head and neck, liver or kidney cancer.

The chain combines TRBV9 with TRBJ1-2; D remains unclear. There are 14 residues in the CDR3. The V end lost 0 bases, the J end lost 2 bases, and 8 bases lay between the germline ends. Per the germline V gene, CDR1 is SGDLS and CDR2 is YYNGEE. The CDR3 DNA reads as TGTGCCAGCAGCGTAGACCTGCTCAACTATGGCTACACCTTC. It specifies CASSVDLLNYGYTF. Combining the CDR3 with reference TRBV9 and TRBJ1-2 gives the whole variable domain DSGVTQTPKHLITATGQRVTLRCSPRSGDLSVYWYQQSLDQGLQFLIQYYNGEERAKGNILERFSAQQFPDLHSELNLSSLELGDSALYFCASSVDLLNYGYTFGSGTRLTVV.

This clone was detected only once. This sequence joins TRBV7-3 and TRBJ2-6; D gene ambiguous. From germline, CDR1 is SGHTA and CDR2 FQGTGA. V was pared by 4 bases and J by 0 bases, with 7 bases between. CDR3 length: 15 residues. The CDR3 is CASSSPSSGANVLTF. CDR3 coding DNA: TGTGCCAGCAGCTCCCCAAGCTCTGGGGCCAACGTCCTGACTTTC.

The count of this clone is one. CDR3 bases: TGTGCCAGCAGTGGTAGCGGGCGCATCACAGATACGCAGTATTTT. Its translation is CASSGSGRITDTQYF. V gene TRBV2 combines with J gene TRBJ2-3; 7 nucleotides match TRBD2. J gave up 2 bases and V 4 bases, and 6 bases lay outside the gene matches. Germline V gives CDR1 SNHLY, CDR2 FYNNEI. The CDR3 is made up of 15 amino acids. The variable domain in full, completed from reference TRBV2 and TRBJ2-3, reads EPEVTQTPSHQVTQMGQEVILRCVPISNHLYFYWYRQILGQKVEFLVSFYNNEISEKSEIFDDQFSVERPDGSNFTLKIRSTKLEDSAMYFCASSGSGRITDTQYFGPGTRLTVL.

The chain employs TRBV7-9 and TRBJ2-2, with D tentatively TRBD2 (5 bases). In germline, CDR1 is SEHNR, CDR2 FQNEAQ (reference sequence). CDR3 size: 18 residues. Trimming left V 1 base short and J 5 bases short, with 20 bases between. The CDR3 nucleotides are TGTGCCAGCAGCTTAGTATCGGGGAATAGTCCATTAACCGGGGAGCTGTTTTTT. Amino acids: CASSLVSGNSPLTGELFF.

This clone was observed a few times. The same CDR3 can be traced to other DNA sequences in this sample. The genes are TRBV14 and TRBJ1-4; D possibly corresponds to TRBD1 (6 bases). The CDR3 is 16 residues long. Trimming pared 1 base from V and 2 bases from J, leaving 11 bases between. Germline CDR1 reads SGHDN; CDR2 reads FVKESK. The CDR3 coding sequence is TGTGCCAGCAGCCAAGGGGGGCCCGGGACTAATGAAAAACTGTTTTTT. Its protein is CASSQGGPGTNEKLFF.

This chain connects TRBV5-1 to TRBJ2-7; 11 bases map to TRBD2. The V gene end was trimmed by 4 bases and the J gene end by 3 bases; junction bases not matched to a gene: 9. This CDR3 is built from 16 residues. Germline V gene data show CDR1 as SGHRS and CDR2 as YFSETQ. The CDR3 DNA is TGCGCCAGCAGCCAACCGACTAGCGGGGCCGGCTACGAGCAGTACTTC. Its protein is CASSQPTSGAGYEQYF.

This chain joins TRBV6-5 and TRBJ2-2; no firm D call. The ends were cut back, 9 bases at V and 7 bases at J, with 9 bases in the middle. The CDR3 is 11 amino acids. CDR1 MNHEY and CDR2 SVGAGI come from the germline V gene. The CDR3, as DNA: TGTGCCAGTAAAACTCGCGGGGAGCTGTTTTTT. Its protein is CASKTRGELFF.

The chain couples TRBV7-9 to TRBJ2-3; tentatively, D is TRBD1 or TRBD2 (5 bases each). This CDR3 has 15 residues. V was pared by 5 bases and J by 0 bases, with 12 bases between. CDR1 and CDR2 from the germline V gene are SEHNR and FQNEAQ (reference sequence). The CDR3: CASSRDGPSTDTQYF. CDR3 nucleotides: TGTGCCAGCAGCCGGGACGGACCTAGCACAGATACGCAGTATTTT.

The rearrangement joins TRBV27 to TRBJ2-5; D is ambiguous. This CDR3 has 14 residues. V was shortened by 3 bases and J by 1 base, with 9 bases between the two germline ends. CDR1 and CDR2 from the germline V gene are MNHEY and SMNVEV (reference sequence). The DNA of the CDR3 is TGTGCCAGCAGTTTCGGCAGGACCCAAGAGACCCAGTACTTC. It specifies CASSFGRTQETQYF.

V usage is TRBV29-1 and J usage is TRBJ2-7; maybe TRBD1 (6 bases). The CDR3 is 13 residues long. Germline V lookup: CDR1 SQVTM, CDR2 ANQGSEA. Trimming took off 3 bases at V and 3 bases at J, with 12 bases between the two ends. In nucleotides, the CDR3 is TGCAGCGTTGATACAGGGCTAGGCTACGAGCAGTACTTC. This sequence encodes CSVDTGLGYEQYF.

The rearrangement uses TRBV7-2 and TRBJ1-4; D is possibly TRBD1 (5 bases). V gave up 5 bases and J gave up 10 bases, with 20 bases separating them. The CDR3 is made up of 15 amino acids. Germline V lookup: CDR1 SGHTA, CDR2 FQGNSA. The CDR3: CASSPSGQGRGKLFF. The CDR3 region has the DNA TGTGCCAGCAGCCCCTCCGGGCAGGGAAGGGGAAAACTGTTTTTT.

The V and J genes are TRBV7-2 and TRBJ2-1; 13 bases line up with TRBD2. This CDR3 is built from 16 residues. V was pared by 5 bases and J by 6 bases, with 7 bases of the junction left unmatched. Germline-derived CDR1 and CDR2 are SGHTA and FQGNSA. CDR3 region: CASSPRTSGRRNEQFF. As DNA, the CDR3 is TGTGCCAGCAGCCCGAGGACTAGCGGGAGACGCAATGAGCAGTTCTTC.